This TCR beta chain is from a study of T cells in Graves' hyperthyroidism and ophthalmopathy. The wider study: Before any treatment, at initial diagnosis, peripheral blood was collected.

General study points: Patients with ophthalmopathy were separated from those with stable hyperthyroidism by a 13 V-J model. Researchers found most expanded thyroid clonotypes above 0.001 in blood as well.

Patients with ophthalmopathy all had a Clinical Activity Score of at least 3, a NOSPECS grade of at least 4 and duration under 3 months. This clonotype was picked up many times. Its antigen is currently unknown. An end of the junction does not agree with germline; a read error may underlie this. The germline CDR1 and CDR2 sequences are MNHEY and SVGAGI. This CDR3 has 13 residues. RNA transcripts provided the source from which TCR beta CDR3 regions were amplified. In the first-round RT-PCR of the TCR CDR3, the HTBI primer set was used. TCRdb processed the multiplex PCR reads anew with MiXCR; each CDR3 protein has one entry. The sample consists of roughly 520,000 distinct CDR3 sequences, around 24% of them appearing once.

This clonotype was sampled from a woman aged 25 to 39 with Graves' ophthalmopathy. This chain links TRBV6-5 with TRBJ2-2; TRBD2 is a possible D gene (6 bases). Sequencing was done on a sample of blood. In nucleotides, the CDR3 is TGTGCCAGCAGTTACGAGAACACCGGGGGGCTGTTTTTT. Translation: CASSYENTGGLFF.